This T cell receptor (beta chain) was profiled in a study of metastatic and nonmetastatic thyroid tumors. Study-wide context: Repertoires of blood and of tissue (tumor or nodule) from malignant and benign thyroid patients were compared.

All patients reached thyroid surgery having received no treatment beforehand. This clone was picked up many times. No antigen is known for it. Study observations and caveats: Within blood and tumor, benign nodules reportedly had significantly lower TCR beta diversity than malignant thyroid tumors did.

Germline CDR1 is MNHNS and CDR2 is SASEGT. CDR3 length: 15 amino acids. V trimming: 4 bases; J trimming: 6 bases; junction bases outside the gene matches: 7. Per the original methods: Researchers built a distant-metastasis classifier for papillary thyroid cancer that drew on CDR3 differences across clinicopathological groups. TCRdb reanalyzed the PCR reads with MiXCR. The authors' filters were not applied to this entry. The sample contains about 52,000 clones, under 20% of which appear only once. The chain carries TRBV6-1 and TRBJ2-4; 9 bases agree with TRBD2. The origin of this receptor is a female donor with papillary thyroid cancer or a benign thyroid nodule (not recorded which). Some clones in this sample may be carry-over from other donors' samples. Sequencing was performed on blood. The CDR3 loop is CASSGAGGTGNIQYF. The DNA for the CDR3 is TGTGCCAGCAGTGGGGCGGGAGGGACCGGAAACATTCAGTACTTC.